This passage covers 10 T cell receptor beta chains from one sample sequenced in a study of post-analysis software for immune sequencing data. These receptors' targets are unknown. Study observations and caveats: TRBV5-6, TRBV5-1 and TRBV20-1 were among five TRBV segments more frequent in patients than controls.

The authors incorporated unique molecular identifiers into the TCR beta cDNA libraries. TCRdb re-derived calls from the PCR reads in MiXCR, one entry per CDR3 protein. This table has fewer than 850,000 distinct CDR3 sequences, 25% to 30% appearing once. Sequenced: blood. The receptors shown here come from a girl under 18 with multiple sclerosis.

The chain carries TRBV7-2 and TRBJ2-5; a possible D gene is TRBD2 (7 bases). V was pared by 5 bases and J by 5 bases, with 27 bases between. The CDR3 spans 18 residues. The germline V gene has CDR1 SGHTA and CDR2 FQGNSA. The CDR3 sequence: CASSHVARERGVLETQYF. CDR3 DNA: TGTGCCAGCAGCCACGTAGCGCGGGAGAGGGGGGTCCTGGAGACCCAGTACTTC.

This clonotype was seen more than once but under ten times. V is TRBV5-1 and J is TRBJ2-3; 8 bases match TRBD2. The CDR3 extends over 15 amino acids. Germline V gene data show CDR1 as SGHRS and CDR2 as YFSETQ. Germline trimming cut 1 base from V and 5 bases from J; bases unmatched to any gene: 6. The CDR3 nucleotides are TGCGCCAGCAGCTTGTTTACTAGCGGTGTAGATACGCAGTATTTT. Its translation is CASSLFTSGVDTQYF.

J is TRBJ2-7 and V is TRBV9, with D unresolved. Germline CDR1 is SGDLS and CDR2 is YYNGEE. With 4 bases removed from V and 1 base from J, the gap between germline ends came to 15 bases. This CDR3 region has 15 residues. The CDR3 loop reads CASSPRQAPSYEQYF. In nucleotides, the CDR3 is TGTGCCAGCAGCCCCCGGCAGGCCCCTTCCTACGAGCAGTACTTC.

This clonotype has more than one count but fewer than ten. This chain links TRBV28 with TRBJ2-3; no definite D call. Germline V gene sequence: CDR1 MDHEN, CDR2 SYDVKM. The ends were cut back, 7 bases at V and 0 bases at J, with 14 bases in the middle. The CDR3 totals 15 residues. The CDR3 reads CASNTQFPSTDTQYF. The CDR3 DNA is TGTGCCAGCAATACCCAGTTTCCTAGCACAGATACGCAGTATTTT.

Notes on this clonotype: The conserved final phenylalanine or tryptophan is absent from the CDR3, which likely points to a read error. The CDR3, as DNA: TGTGCCAGCAGCTCTCAGACTAGCGGGAGGGAGACCCAGTACTCC. Translated, it gives CASSSQTSGRETQYS. V is TRBV7-2 and J is TRBJ2-7, with 13 positions matching TRBD2. The J call may be faulty, since TRBJ2-5 better matches the DNA end. The germline V gene encodes CDR1 SGHTA and CDR2 FQGNSA. This CDR3 region has 15 residues.

This clonotype was counted a few times. The chain employs TRBV20-1 and TRBJ1-2; the D is unclear. This CDR3 comprises 12 residues. V was shortened by 5 bases and J by 4 bases, with 11 bases between the two germline ends. Germline V lookup: CDR1 DFQATT, CDR2 SNEGSKA (reference sequence). The CDR3 DNA is TGCAGTGCTGGGGAGGGCCGCTATGGCTACACCTTC. Translating it yields CSAGEGRYGYTF.

This clonotype has more than one count but fewer than ten. The chain employs TRBV4-3 and TRBJ1-5; the match to TRBD1 covers 8 bases. Germline CDR1 LGHNA, CDR2 YSLEER. J was trimmed by 7 bases and V by 3 bases; bases with no gene match: 5. This CDR3 spans 14 amino acids. The CDR3 protein is CASSQRTGSQPQHF. CDR3 in DNA: TGCGCCAGCAGCCAGCGGACAGGGAGCCAGCCCCAGCATTTT.

The CDR3 region has the DNA TGTGCCAGTAGTATAACGTCTAGCGGGAACACCGGGGAGCTGTTTTTT. The encoded protein is CASSITSSGNTGELFF. The chain couples TRBV19 to TRBJ2-2, with 7 positions matching TRBD2. The V segment lost 2 bases and the J segment 1 base; nucleotides outside the gene matches: 4. CDR1 is LNHDA and CDR2 is SQIVND in the germline V gene (reference sequence). CDR3 length equals 16 residues.

Of note for this clonotype: One end of the junction varies from germline; a read error may be responsible. This sequence joins TRBV14 and TRBJ1-2; tentative D call: TRBD1 (5 bases). This CDR3 is built from 17 residues. CDR1 and CDR2 (germline): SGHDN, FVKESK. The CDR3 loop reads CVSSHSRDPLGNYGYTF. In DNA, the CDR3 is TGTGTCAGCAGCCACAGCCGGGACCCCCTTGGGAACTATGGCTACACCTTC.

J is TRBJ2-1 and V is TRBV4-2; no clear D. Germline loops: CDR1 LGHNA, CDR2 YNFKEQ. The CDR3 runs 15 residues. The V gene lost 1 base and the J gene lost 1 base, with 8 bases spanning the gap. In nucleotides, the CDR3 is TGTGCCAGCAGCCAAGTCGAGGTTTCCTACAATGAGCAGTTCTTC. Residues: CASSQVEVSYNEQFF.